The next 9 T cell receptor beta chains were all read from a single sample in a study of T cells expressing NK-cell markers. TCRdb derives one entry per CDR3 protein from the 5' RACE reads, leaving out DNA. Its listing shows 300,000 to 450,000 distinct CDR3 sequences. The sample consisted of blood T cells: a sorted CD56 or NKG2C T cell subset, CD4+ or CD8+ T cells, or bulk PBMC T cells (not recorded which). All receptors come from a man between 18 and 69 years old in good health.

V usage is TRBV29-1 and J usage is TRBJ2-3; the D gene TCRdb calls, TRBD1, cannot be checked with no DNA. The CDR3 extends over 14 amino acids. Germline CDR1 is SQVTM and CDR2 is ANQGSEA. The CDR3 sequence: CSVERTGGTDTQYF.

The rearrangement joins TRBV3-1 to TRBJ1-2. This CDR3 contains 14 residues. Germline V gives CDR1 LGHDT, CDR2 YNNKEL (reference sequence). CDR3 sequence reads: CASSQGEGYYGYTF.

The CDR3 reads CASSMRTGEETQYF. The chain uses TRBV12-3 or TRBV12-4 and TRBJ2-5; TCRdb's assignment of TRBD1 cannot be checked, as there is no DNA. CDR3 size: 14 residues.

The J gene is TRBJ2-3, the V gene TRBV7-2; TCRdb proposes TRBD2, but this gene call is untestable without DNA. Germline values: CDR1 SGHTA, CDR2 FQGNSA. This CDR3 region has 16 residues. CDR3 in amino acids: CASSLSPSGGADTQYF. The full variable domain, its missing parts supplied by reference TRBV7-2 and TRBJ2-3, is GAGVSQSPSNKVTEKGKDVELRCDPISGHTALYWYRQSLGQGLEFLIYFQGNSAPDKSGLPSDRFSAERTGGSVSTLTIQRTQQEDSAVYLCASSLSPSGGADTQYFGPGTRLTVL.

V usage is TRBV6-1 and J usage is TRBJ1-1; TCRdb picks TRBD1, but there is no DNA to check that call. There are 19 residues in the CDR3. Germline V gene lookup returns CDR1 MNHNS and CDR2 SASEGT. The CDR3: CASSEAQGSWGWINTEAFF.

This rearrangement joins TRBV12-3 or TRBV12-4 to TRBJ2-1; TCRdb names TRBD1, which stays unverified in the absence of DNA. The CDR3 has 15 residues. The CDR3 spells CASSYVGEIRNEQFF.

The rearrangement links TRBV7-2 to TRBJ1-2. CDR1 is SGHTA and CDR2 is FQGNSA in the germline V gene. The CDR3 spans 13 residues. The CDR3 is CASSLISEKGYTF.

V gene TRBV20-1 combines with J gene TRBJ2-5; as DNA is missing, the TRBD1 call by TCRdb cannot be tested. Germline V lookup: CDR1 DFQATT, CDR2 SNEGSKA (reference sequence). There are 18 residues in the CDR3. CDR3 protein: CSASPVGGNDIKQETQYF.

The V and J genes are TRBV1 and TRBJ1-3; TCRdb's D call of TRBD1 is untestable without DNA. TRBV1 is a documented pseudogene. This CDR3 spans 17 amino acids. The CDR3 sequence is CTSSQLDRGSTGNTIYF.